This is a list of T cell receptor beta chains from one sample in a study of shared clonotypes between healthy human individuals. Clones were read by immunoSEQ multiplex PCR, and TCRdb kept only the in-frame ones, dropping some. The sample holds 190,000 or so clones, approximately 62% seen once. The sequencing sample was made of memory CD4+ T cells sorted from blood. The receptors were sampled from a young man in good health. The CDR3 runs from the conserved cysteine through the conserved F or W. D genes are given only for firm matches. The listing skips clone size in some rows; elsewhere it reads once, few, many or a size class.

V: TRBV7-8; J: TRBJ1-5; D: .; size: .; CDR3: CASSLAYRQPQHF; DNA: TGTGCCAGCAGCTTAGCCTACCGTCAGCCCCAGCATTTT
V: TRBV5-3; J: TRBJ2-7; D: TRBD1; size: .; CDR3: CASSFGTGGSYEQYF; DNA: TGTGCCAGCAGCTTTGGGACAGGGGGCTCCTACGAGCAGTACTTC
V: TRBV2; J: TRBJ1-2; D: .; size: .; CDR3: CASSGQSYGYTF; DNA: TGTGCCAGCAGCGGACAGAGCTATGGCTACACCTTC
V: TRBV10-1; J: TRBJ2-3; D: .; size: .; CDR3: CASNRGVTDTQYF; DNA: TGCGCCAGCAACCGTGGGGTTACAGATACGCAGTATTTT
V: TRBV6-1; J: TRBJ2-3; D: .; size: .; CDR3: CASSGQGTRTDTQYF; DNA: TGTGCCAGCAGTGGACAGGGGACTAGAACAGATACGCAGTATTTT
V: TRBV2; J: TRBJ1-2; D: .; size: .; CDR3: CASSEVGGGYGYTF; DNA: TGTGCCAGCAGTGAAGTTGGGGGGGGCTATGGCTACACCTTC
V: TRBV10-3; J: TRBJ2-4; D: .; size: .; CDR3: CAISDTGLAKNIQYF; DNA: TGTGCCATCAGTGACACAGGACTAGCCAAAAACATTCAGTACTTC
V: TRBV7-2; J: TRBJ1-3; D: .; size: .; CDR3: CASSPTQGNTIYF; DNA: TGTGCCAGCAGCCCAACACAGGGAAACACCATATATTTT
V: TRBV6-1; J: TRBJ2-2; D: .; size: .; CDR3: CASGAVAANTGELFF; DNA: TGTGCCAGTGGGGCCGTTGCCGCGAACACCGGGGAGCTGTTTTTT
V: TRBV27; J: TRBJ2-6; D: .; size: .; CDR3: CASGTGGANVLTF; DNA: TGTGCCAGTGGGACCGGGGGGGCCAACGTCCTGACTTTC
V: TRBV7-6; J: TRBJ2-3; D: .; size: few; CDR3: CASSRILDTQYF; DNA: TGTGCCAGCAGTCGTATTCTAGATACGCAGTATTTT
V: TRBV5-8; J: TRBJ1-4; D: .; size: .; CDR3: CASSFMGGINEKLFF; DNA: TGTGCCAGCAGCTTTATGGGGGGCATTAATGAAAAACTGTTTTTT
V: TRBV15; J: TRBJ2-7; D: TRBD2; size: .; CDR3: CATSRGSGSSFFYEQYF; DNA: TGTGCCACCAGCAGAGGTAGCGGGAGTTCGTTCTTCTACGAGCAGTACTTC
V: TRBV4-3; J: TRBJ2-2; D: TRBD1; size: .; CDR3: CASSVSPGQGAGELFF; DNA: TGCGCCAGCAGCGTTTCACCGGGACAGGGGGCCGGGGAGCTGTTTTTT
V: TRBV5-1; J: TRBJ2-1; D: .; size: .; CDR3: CASSPSPGQYNEQFF; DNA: TGCGCCAGCAGCCCCTCTCCGGGCCAGTACAATGAGCAGTTCTTC
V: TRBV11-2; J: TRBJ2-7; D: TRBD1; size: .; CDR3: CASSLTTTGVYEQYF; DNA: TGTGCCAGCAGCCTCACAACTACAGGGGTATACGAGCAGTACTTC
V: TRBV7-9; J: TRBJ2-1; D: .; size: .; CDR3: CASSLQLGGTRNEQFF; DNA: TGTGCCAGCAGCTTACAGTTAGGGGGGACGCGAAATGAGCAGTTCTTC
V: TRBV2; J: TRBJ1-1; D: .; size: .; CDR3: CASSDLAGRPEAFF; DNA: TGTGCCAGCAGTGACCTGGCGGGACGGCCTGAAGCTTTCTTT
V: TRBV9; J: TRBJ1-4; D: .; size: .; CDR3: CASSADEKLFF; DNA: TGTGCCAGCAGCGCCGATGAAAAACTGTTTTTT
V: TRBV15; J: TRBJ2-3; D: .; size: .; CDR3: CATVREGGGTDTQYF; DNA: TGTGCCACCGTCAGGGAGGGGGGTGGCACAGATACGCAGTATTTT
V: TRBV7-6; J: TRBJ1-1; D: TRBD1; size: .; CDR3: CASSRTGSDTEAFF; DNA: TGTGCCAGCAGCCGGACAGGGAGCGACACTGAAGCTTTCTTT
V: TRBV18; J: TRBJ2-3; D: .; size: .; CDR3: CASSPTSAVTDTQYF; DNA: TGTGCCAGCTCACCAACCTCAGCAGTCACAGATACGCAGTATTTT
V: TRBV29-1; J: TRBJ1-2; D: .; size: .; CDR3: CSVEEWGDGGYTF; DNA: TGCAGCGTTGAAGAGTGGGGCGACGGGGGCTACACCTTC
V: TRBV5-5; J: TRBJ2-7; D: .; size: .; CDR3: CASSLPGTYEQYF; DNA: TGTGCCAGCAGCTTGCCGGGTACCTACGAGCAGTACTTC
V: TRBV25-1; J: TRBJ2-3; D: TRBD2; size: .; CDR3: CASSRTSGRTDTQYF; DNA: TGTGCCAGCAGTAGGACTAGCGGGAGGACAGATACGCAGTATTTT
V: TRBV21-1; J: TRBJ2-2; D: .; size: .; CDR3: CASSKPGREEDTGELFF; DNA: TGTGCCAGCAGCAAACCGGGGAGGGAGGAAGACACCGGGGAGCTGTTTTTT
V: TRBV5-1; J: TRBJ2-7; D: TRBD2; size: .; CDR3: CASSSGTSGYEQYF; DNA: TGCGCCAGCAGCTCCGGGACTAGCGGGTACGAGCAGTACTTC
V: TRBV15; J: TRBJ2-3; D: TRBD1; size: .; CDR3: CATSRAGTGFGTDTQYF; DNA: TGTGCCACCAGCAGAGCAGGGACAGGGTTTGGCACAGATACGCAGTATTTT
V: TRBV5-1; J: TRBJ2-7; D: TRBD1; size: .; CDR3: CASSWPTGTGAPHSYEQYF; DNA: TGCGCCAGCAGCTGGCCAACTGGGACAGGGGCCCCACATTCCTACGAGCAGTACTTC
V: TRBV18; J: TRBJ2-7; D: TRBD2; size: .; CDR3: CASSSGLAGRGGTYEQYF; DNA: TGTGCCAGCTCTTCTGGACTAGCGGGTAGAGGAGGGACCTACGAGCAGTACTTC
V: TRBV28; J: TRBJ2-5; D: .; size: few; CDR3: CASSFTRRQQETQYF; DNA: TGTGCCAGCAGTTTTACTCGTAGACAGCAAGAGACCCAGTACTTC
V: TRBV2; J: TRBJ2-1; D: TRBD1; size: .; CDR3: CASKGRGTDEQFF; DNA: TGTGCCAGCAAGGGCAGGGGGACGGATGAGCAGTTCTTC
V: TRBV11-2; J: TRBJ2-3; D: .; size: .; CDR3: CASSLFADAATQYF; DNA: TGTGCCAGCAGCTTATTCGCCGACGCGGCTACGCAGTATTTT
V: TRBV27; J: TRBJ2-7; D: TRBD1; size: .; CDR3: CASSLQGSPYEQYF; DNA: TGTGCCAGCAGTCTACAGGGGAGTCCCTACGAGCAGTACTTC
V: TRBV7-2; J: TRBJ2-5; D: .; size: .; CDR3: CASSAGRGETQYF; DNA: TGTGCCAGCAGCGCGGGACGAGGGGAGACCCAGTACTTC
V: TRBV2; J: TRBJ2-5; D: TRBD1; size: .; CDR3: CASTTIKGQSQETQYF; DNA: TGTGCCAGCACCACAATTAAGGGACAGTCCCAAGAGACCCAGTACTTC
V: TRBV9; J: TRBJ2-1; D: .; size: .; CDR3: CASRVMPIKTDRRFF; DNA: TGTGCCAGCAGGGTGATGCCGATTAAGACAGACCGTCGGTTCTTC
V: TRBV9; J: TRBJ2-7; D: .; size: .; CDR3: CASSPNPDSSYEQYF; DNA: TGTGCCAGCAGCCCCAACCCGGACAGCTCCTACGAGCAGTACTTC
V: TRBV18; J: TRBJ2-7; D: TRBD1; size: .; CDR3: CASSSGTGYEQYF; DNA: TGTGCCAGCTCATCCGGGACAGGCTACGAGCAGTACTTC
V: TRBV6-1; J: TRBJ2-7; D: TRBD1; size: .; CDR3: CASSPGTGGEQYF; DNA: TGTGCCAGCAGTCCGGGGACAGGGGGCGAGCAGTACTTC
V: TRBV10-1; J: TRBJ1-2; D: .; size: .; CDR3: CASSESPTHGYTF; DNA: TGCGCCAGCAGTGAGTCGCCGACACATGGCTACACCTTC
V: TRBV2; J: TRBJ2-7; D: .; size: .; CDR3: CASSEAGYEQYF; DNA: TGTGCCAGCAGTGAAGCCGGGTACGAGCAGTACTTC
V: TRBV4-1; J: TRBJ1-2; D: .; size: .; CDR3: CASSLTSRIDYGYTF; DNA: TGCGCCAGCAGCCTCACCAGCCGTATTGACTATGGCTACACCTTC